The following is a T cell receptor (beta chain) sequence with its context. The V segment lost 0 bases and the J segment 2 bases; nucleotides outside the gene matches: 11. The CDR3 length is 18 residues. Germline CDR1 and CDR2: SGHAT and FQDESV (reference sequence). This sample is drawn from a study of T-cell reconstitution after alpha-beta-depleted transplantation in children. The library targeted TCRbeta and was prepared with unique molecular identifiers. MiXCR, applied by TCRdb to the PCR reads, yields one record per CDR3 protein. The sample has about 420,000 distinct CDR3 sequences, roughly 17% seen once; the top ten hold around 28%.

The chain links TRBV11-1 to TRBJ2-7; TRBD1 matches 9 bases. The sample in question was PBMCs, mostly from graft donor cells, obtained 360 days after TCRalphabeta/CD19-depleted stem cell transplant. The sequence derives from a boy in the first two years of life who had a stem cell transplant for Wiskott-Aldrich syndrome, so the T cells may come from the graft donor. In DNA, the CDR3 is TGTGCCAGCAGCTTAGCTTCTCTCCGGGACAGGGCGCCCTACGAGCAGTACTTC. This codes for CASSLASLRDRAPYEQYF. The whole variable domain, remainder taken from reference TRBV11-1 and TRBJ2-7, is EAEVAQSPRYKITEKSQAVAFWCDPISGHATLYWYRQILGQGPELLVQFQDESVVDDSQLPKDRFSAERLKGVDSTLKIQPAELGDSAMYLCASSLASLRDRAPYEQYFGPGTRLTVT.